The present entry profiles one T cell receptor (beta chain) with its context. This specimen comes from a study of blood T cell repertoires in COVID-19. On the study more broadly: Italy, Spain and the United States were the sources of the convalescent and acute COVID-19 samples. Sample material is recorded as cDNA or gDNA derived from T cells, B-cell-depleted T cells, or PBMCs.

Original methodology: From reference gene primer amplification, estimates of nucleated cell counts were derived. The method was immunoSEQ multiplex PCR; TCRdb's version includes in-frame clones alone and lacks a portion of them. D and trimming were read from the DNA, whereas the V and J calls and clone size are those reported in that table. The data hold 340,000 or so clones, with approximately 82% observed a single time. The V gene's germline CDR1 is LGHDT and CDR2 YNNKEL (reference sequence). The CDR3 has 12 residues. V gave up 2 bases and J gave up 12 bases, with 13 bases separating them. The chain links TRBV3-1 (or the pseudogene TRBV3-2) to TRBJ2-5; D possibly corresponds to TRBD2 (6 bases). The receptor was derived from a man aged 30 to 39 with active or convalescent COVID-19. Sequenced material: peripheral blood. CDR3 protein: CASSQRRGDEYF. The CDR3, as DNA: TGTGCCAGCAGCCAAAGGAGGGGTGACGAGTACTTC.